This T cell receptor beta chain is drawn from a study of a mutant IDH1 vaccine in newly diagnosed glioma. Time point in this sample: week 23, last vaccination. A 20-mer mutant IDH1 peptide at 300 ug was injected subcutaneously with topical imiquimod. Regarding this clone: Antigen: not known.

The CDR3 sequence is 12 residues long. Looked up from germline, CDR1 is GTSNPN and CDR2 is SVGIG (reference sequence). V was clipped by 0 bases and J by 3 bases, with 6 bases between them. TCRdb keeps only in-frame clones here, not all; method: immunoSEQ multiplex PCR. The sample yields some 31,000 clones, less than 90% seen once. The chain is built from TRBV30 and TRBJ2-7, with D hard to call. This clonotype was sampled from a woman between 18 and 30 years old with glioma. The sequencing used PBMCs, collected from a glioma patient whose treatment included an IDH1 peptide vaccine. The CDR3 is CAWSVQNYEQYF. The CDR3, as DNA: TGTGCCTGGAGTGTACAGAACTACGAGCAGTACTTC.